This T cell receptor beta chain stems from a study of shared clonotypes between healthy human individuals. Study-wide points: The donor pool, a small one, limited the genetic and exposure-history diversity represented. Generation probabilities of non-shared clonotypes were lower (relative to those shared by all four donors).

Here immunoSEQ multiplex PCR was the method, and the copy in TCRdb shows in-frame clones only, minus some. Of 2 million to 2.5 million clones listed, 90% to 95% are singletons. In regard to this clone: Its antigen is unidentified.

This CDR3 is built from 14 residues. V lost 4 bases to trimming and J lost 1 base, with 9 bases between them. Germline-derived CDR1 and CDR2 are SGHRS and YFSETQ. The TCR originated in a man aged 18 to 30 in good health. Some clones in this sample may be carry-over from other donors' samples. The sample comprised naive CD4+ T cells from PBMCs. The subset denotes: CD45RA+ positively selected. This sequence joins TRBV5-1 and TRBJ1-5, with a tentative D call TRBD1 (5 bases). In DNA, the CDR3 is TGCGCCAGCAGCGAAGGGGTGAGCAATCAGCCCCAGCATTTT. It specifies CASSEGVSNQPQHF.